This T cell receptor beta chain emerged from a study of blood T cell repertoires in COVID-19. Looked up from germline, CDR1 is SNHLY and CDR2 is FYNNEI. V gave up 3 bases and J gave up 3 bases; unmatched junction bases: 8. This CDR3 is 16 amino acids long. Authors' analysis steps: Estimates of nucleated cell counts were drawn from the amplification of reference gene primers. Assay: immunoSEQ multiplex PCR; the TCRdb copy retains only in-frame clones and omits some. That table supplies the V and J calls and clone size; D and trimming were determined from the DNA. The repertoire holds fewer than 350,000 clones, with less than 90% as singletons.

The TCR sequence derives from a woman in her thirties with COVID-19, enrolled during active disease. The rearrangement joins TRBV2 to TRBJ1-5; 7 bases line up with TRBD1. Sequenced: peripheral blood. The CDR3 nucleotides read TGTGCCAGCAGTGACCCTACAGGGGATAACAATCAGCCCCAGCATTTT. Its protein is CASSDPTGDNNQPQHF.